Following are 24 T cell receptor beta chains from one sample sequenced in a study of OX40 agonist ivuxolimab in advanced cancers. This table comes from immunoSEQ multiplex PCR, and its TCRdb copy is limited to in-frame clones, with some not included. The sample holds some 83,000 clones, just over 85% seen once. The material sequenced was CD4+ or CD8+ T cells sorted from blood, taken in a trial of the OX40 agonist ivuxolimab. These receptors came from an adult with an advanced solid tumor such as melanoma, head and neck, liver or kidney cancer.

This clone was seen just once. The chain uses TRBV25-1 and TRBJ2-1; D uncertain. The CDR3 sequence is 16 residues long. V was clipped by 2 bases and J by 4 bases, with 15 bases between them. Germline V lookup: CDR1 MGHDK, CDR2 SYGVNS. The DNA for the CDR3 is TGTGCCAGCAGTGAAGCGGCGGCTTCTTTTTACAATGAGCAGTTCTTC. Translated, it gives CASSEAAASFYNEQFF.

The chain's CDR3 is CASSPRLVHPYF. For the CDR3, the DNA is TGTGCCAGCAGCCCGCGACTAGTCCATCCGTACTTC. This chain connects TRBV7-8 to TRBJ2-5; D is perhaps TRBD2 (6 bases). Trimming stripped 5 bases from V and 13 bases from J, with 17 bases between. In germline, CDR1 is SGHVS, CDR2 FQNEAQ. The CDR3 loop spans 12 amino acids.

The sample holds one count of this clone. The CDR3 DNA sequence: TGTGCCAGCAGCCCACTTGGAGGGCAAAACGGGGAGCTGTTTTTT. It is translated as CASSPLGGQNGELFF. The gene calls are TRBV7-2 and TRBJ2-2, with TRBD2 as a possible D gene (6 bases). Trimming stripped 5 bases from V and 7 bases from J, with 17 bases between. Germline V gene lookup returns CDR1 SGHTA and CDR2 FQGNSA. This CDR3 contains 15 residues.

This chain joins TRBV19 and TRBJ2-2; D call uncertain. In germline, CDR1 is LNHDA, CDR2 SQIVND (reference sequence). Trimming took off 5 bases at V and 3 bases at J, with 4 bases between the two ends. The CDR3 consists of 12 residues. The CDR3 loop is CASSPYTGELFF. Here the CDR3 DNA reads TGTGCCAGTAGTCCTTACACCGGGGAGCTGTTTTTT.

This clone has a single count. The chain recombines TRBV4-3 with TRBJ2-5; the match to TRBD2 covers 13 bases. V shed 4 bases, J shed 5 bases, and the junction held 10 bases outside the gene matches. The germline V gene has CDR1 LGHNA and CDR2 YSLEER. The CDR3 is made up of 17 amino acids. As DNA, the CDR3 is TGCGCCAGCAGCCCCGGACTAGCGGGAGAGGGGCGGGAGACCCAGTACTTC. This sequence encodes CASSPGLAGEGRETQYF.

The chain carries TRBV9 and TRBJ2-7, with D possibly being TRBD2 (6 bases). Trimming removed 4 bases from V and 2 bases from J, with 13 bases in between. Germline lookup yields CDR1 SGDLS and CDR2 YYNGEE. This CDR3 spans 14 amino acids. Written as DNA, the CDR3 is TGTGCCAGCAGCCGTGGGGACTTCCCCTACGAGCAGTACTTC. The encoded protein is CASSRGDFPYEQYF.

V is TRBV6-6 and J is TRBJ1-1; tentative D call: TRBD1 (6 bases). Germline V lookup: CDR1 MNHNY, CDR2 SVGAGI (reference sequence). The CDR3 covers 14 residues. V was trimmed by 0 bases and J by 5 bases, leaving 10 bases between them. CDR3 residues: CASSYSTGATEAFF. The CDR3 bases are TGTGCCAGCAGTTACTCGACAGGAGCTACTGAAGCTTTCTTT.

The gene calls are TRBV5-4 and TRBJ2-2, with a weak D call TRBD2 (6 bases). Between the trimmed V and J ends, which lost 6 bases and 3 bases, there was a span of 15 bases. The germline gives CDR1 SGHNT, CDR2 YYREEE (reference sequence). The CDR3 is made up of 15 amino acids. DNA for the CDR3: TGTGCCAGCACTCTGAAGGGCGGGGACACCGGGGAGCTGTTTTTT. It encodes CASTLKGGDTGELFF.

The chain employs TRBV5-1 and TRBJ2-4; 7 bases map to TRBD2. Germline V gene lookup returns CDR1 SGHRS and CDR2 YFSETQ. There are 14 residues in the CDR3. The trim removed 4 bases at V and 6 bases at J, leaving 7 bases unmatched. The CDR3 DNA reads as TGCGCCAGCAGCGAAAGGACTAGTCGAAACATTCAGTACTTC. This sequence encodes CASSERTSRNIQYF.

About this clone itself: One end of the junction does not line up with germline, which may come from a read error. J is TRBJ1-4 and V is TRBV12-5; 7 nucleotides agree with TRBD1. This CDR3 region has 15 residues. Germline-derived CDR1 and CDR2 are LGHNT and FRNRAP. The CDR3 nucleotides are TGTGCTAGTGGTTCCTCCGGGACAGCGACTGAAAAACTGTATTTT. Amino acids: CASGSSGTATEKLYF.

V and J are TRBV11-1 and TRBJ2-7; 7 bases are a match to TRBD1. This CDR3 comprises 14 residues. The germline V gene encodes CDR1 SGHAT and CDR2 FQDESV (reference sequence). V trimming: 6 bases; J trimming: 5 bases; junction bases outside the gene matches: 10. DNA for the CDR3: TGTGCCAGCAGGACTCGACAGGGCCCTAACGAGCAGTACTTC. This translates into CASRTRQGPNEQYF.

The chain joins TRBV6-5 to TRBJ2-1; 11 bases align to TRBD2. The junction had 5 bases not matched to a gene; V was cut back by 6 bases and J by 4 bases. This CDR3 has 15 amino acids. In germline, CDR1 is MNHEY, CDR2 SVGAGI. The CDR3 DNA reads as TGTGCCAGCAGCCAAGGGACTAGCGGTTACAATGAGCAGTTCTTC. Protein: CASSQGTSGYNEQFF.

This rearrangement joins TRBV28 to TRBJ1-3; maybe TRBD1 (6 bases). Looked up from germline, CDR1 is MDHEN and CDR2 is SYDVKM. There are 14 residues in the CDR3. V lost 6 bases and J lost 4, with 13 bases in between. The CDR3 nucleotides are TGTGCCAGCAGACCACAGGGATCCGGAAACACCATATATTTT. This translates into CASRPQGSGNTIYF.

This clone appeared a few times. The chain uses TRBV30 and TRBJ2-5; D unresolved. CDR1 and CDR2 (germline): GTSNPN, SVGIG (reference sequence). There are 13 residues in the CDR3. Deletions cut 2 bases from V and 5 bases from J, with 12 bases between. The chain's CDR3 is CAWSLTTGETQYF. CDR3 coding DNA: TGTGCCTGGAGTCTCACTACTGGTGAGACCCAGTACTTC.

This chain links TRBV5-4 with TRBJ2-3; TRBD1 matches at 10 bases. CDR3 length: 16 residues. J lost 5 bases, V lost 0 bases, and 6 bases had no gene match. Germline assignment: CDR1 SGHNT and CDR2 YYREEE (reference sequence). The CDR3 DNA reads as TGTGCCAGCAGCTTGGAGGGACAGGGGTTCTTAGATACGCAGTATTTT. Protein product: CASSLEGQGFLDTQYF.

This chain uses TRBV30 with TRBJ1-5; D perhaps matches TRBD1 (5 bases). CDR3 length: 14 residues. The ends were cut back, 2 bases at V and 6 bases at J, with 14 bases in the middle. Germline-derived CDR1 and CDR2 are GTSNPN and SVGIG (reference sequence). As DNA, the CDR3 is TGTGCCTGGAGTCGGGGGGGTAGGGTTCAGCCCCAGCATTTT. The encoded protein is CAWSRGGRVQPQHF. Based on the CDR3 plus reference TRBV30 and TRBJ1-5, the full variable domain is SQTIHQWPATLVQPVGSPLSLECTVEGTSNPNLYWYRQAAGRGLQLLFYSVGIGQISSEVPQNLSASRPQDRQFILSSKKLLLSDSGFYLCAWSRGGRVQPQHFGDGTRLSIL.

This chain joins TRBV6-5 and TRBJ1-5; no firm D call. Deletions cut 5 bases from V and 4 bases from J, with 12 bases between. The CDR3 consists of 14 residues. Germline CDR1 and CDR2: MNHEY and SVGAGI. The CDR3 DNA is TGTGCCAGCAGTGATACCCGCCCGAATCAGCCCCAGCATTTT. Its protein is CASSDTRPNQPQHF.

The chain combines TRBV6-6 with TRBJ2-5; TRBD1 matches 7 bases. The J call may be wrong; the DNA end is better matched by TRBJ2-7. There are 12 residues in the CDR3. Germline CDR1 reads MNHNY; CDR2 reads SVGAGI (reference sequence). CDR3 loop: CASSQQGSEQYF. The CDR3 nucleotides read TGTGCCAGCAGCCAACAGGGGAGCGAGCAGTACTTC.

This clone appeared once. The gene calls are TRBV5-6 and TRBJ2-7; 12 positions match TRBD2. Germline lookup yields CDR1 SGHDT and CDR2 YYEEEE. Trimming removed 4 bases from V and 0 bases from J; junction bases left unmatched: 11. The CDR3 is 18 residues long. This CDR3 reads CASSAAAGLAGNSYEQYF. CDR3 nucleotides: TGTGCCAGCAGCGCTGCGGCCGGACTAGCGGGAAACTCCTACGAGCAGTACTTC.

The gene calls are TRBV4-1 and TRBJ2-1; 7 positions agree with TRBD2. CDR1 is MGHRA and CDR2 is YSYEKL in the germline V gene. The V segment lost 1 base and the J segment 0 bases; nucleotides outside the gene matches: 9. The CDR3 consists of 18 residues. The CDR3 spells CASSQVLVRGVSYNEQFF. CDR3 DNA sequence: TGCGCCAGCAGCCAAGTTTTGGTACGGGGGGTCTCCTACAATGAGCAGTTCTTC.

The V gene is TRBV7-2, the J gene TRBJ2-1; no definite D call. The CDR3 is 13 amino acids. Germline V gene sequence: CDR1 SGHTA, CDR2 FQGNSA. V was trimmed by 0 bases and J by 5 bases, leaving 5 bases between them. The CDR3 coding sequence is TGTGCCAGCAGCTTAGCACCCCACAATGAGCAGTTCTTC. Residues: CASSLAPHNEQFF.

This chain connects TRBV7-2 to TRBJ2-1, with D perhaps matching TRBD1 (7 bases). V lost 4 bases and J lost 4, with 11 bases in between. Per the germline V gene, CDR1 is SGHTA and CDR2 is FQGNSA. CDR3 size: 14 residues. CDR3 protein: CASSSPGGYNEQFF. CDR3 sequence (DNA): TGTGCCAGCAGCTCCCCAGGGGGGTACAATGAGCAGTTCTTC.

V and J are TRBV7-3 and TRBJ1-6, with D perhaps TRBD1 (5 bases). Germline CDR1 reads SGHTA; CDR2 reads FQGTGA. The CDR3 runs 14 residues. V was cut by 5 bases and J by 8 bases, with 13 bases left in between. The chain's CDR3 is CASSLGHEDSPLHF. As DNA, the CDR3 is TGTGCCAGCAGCCTTGGACACGAGGATTCACCCCTCCACTTT.

The chain joins TRBV5-6 to TRBJ1-5; D is ambiguous. CDR1 SGHDT and CDR2 YYEEEE come from the germline V gene. V lost 3 bases to trimming and J lost 0 bases, with 19 bases between them. CDR3 length: 18 amino acids. The CDR3 region is CASSSYRTSMISNQPQHF. CDR3 in DNA: TGTGCCAGCAGCTCATATCGCACCTCAATGATTAGCAATCAGCCCCAGCATTTT. The full variable domain, in which reference TRBV5-6 and TRBJ1-5 provide the parts outside the CDR3, is DAGVTQSPTHLIKTRGQQVTLRCSPKSGHDTVSWYQQALGQGPQFIFQYYEEEERQRGNFPDRFSGHQFPNYSSELNVNALLLGDSALYLCASSSYRTSMISNQPQHFGDGTRLSIL.